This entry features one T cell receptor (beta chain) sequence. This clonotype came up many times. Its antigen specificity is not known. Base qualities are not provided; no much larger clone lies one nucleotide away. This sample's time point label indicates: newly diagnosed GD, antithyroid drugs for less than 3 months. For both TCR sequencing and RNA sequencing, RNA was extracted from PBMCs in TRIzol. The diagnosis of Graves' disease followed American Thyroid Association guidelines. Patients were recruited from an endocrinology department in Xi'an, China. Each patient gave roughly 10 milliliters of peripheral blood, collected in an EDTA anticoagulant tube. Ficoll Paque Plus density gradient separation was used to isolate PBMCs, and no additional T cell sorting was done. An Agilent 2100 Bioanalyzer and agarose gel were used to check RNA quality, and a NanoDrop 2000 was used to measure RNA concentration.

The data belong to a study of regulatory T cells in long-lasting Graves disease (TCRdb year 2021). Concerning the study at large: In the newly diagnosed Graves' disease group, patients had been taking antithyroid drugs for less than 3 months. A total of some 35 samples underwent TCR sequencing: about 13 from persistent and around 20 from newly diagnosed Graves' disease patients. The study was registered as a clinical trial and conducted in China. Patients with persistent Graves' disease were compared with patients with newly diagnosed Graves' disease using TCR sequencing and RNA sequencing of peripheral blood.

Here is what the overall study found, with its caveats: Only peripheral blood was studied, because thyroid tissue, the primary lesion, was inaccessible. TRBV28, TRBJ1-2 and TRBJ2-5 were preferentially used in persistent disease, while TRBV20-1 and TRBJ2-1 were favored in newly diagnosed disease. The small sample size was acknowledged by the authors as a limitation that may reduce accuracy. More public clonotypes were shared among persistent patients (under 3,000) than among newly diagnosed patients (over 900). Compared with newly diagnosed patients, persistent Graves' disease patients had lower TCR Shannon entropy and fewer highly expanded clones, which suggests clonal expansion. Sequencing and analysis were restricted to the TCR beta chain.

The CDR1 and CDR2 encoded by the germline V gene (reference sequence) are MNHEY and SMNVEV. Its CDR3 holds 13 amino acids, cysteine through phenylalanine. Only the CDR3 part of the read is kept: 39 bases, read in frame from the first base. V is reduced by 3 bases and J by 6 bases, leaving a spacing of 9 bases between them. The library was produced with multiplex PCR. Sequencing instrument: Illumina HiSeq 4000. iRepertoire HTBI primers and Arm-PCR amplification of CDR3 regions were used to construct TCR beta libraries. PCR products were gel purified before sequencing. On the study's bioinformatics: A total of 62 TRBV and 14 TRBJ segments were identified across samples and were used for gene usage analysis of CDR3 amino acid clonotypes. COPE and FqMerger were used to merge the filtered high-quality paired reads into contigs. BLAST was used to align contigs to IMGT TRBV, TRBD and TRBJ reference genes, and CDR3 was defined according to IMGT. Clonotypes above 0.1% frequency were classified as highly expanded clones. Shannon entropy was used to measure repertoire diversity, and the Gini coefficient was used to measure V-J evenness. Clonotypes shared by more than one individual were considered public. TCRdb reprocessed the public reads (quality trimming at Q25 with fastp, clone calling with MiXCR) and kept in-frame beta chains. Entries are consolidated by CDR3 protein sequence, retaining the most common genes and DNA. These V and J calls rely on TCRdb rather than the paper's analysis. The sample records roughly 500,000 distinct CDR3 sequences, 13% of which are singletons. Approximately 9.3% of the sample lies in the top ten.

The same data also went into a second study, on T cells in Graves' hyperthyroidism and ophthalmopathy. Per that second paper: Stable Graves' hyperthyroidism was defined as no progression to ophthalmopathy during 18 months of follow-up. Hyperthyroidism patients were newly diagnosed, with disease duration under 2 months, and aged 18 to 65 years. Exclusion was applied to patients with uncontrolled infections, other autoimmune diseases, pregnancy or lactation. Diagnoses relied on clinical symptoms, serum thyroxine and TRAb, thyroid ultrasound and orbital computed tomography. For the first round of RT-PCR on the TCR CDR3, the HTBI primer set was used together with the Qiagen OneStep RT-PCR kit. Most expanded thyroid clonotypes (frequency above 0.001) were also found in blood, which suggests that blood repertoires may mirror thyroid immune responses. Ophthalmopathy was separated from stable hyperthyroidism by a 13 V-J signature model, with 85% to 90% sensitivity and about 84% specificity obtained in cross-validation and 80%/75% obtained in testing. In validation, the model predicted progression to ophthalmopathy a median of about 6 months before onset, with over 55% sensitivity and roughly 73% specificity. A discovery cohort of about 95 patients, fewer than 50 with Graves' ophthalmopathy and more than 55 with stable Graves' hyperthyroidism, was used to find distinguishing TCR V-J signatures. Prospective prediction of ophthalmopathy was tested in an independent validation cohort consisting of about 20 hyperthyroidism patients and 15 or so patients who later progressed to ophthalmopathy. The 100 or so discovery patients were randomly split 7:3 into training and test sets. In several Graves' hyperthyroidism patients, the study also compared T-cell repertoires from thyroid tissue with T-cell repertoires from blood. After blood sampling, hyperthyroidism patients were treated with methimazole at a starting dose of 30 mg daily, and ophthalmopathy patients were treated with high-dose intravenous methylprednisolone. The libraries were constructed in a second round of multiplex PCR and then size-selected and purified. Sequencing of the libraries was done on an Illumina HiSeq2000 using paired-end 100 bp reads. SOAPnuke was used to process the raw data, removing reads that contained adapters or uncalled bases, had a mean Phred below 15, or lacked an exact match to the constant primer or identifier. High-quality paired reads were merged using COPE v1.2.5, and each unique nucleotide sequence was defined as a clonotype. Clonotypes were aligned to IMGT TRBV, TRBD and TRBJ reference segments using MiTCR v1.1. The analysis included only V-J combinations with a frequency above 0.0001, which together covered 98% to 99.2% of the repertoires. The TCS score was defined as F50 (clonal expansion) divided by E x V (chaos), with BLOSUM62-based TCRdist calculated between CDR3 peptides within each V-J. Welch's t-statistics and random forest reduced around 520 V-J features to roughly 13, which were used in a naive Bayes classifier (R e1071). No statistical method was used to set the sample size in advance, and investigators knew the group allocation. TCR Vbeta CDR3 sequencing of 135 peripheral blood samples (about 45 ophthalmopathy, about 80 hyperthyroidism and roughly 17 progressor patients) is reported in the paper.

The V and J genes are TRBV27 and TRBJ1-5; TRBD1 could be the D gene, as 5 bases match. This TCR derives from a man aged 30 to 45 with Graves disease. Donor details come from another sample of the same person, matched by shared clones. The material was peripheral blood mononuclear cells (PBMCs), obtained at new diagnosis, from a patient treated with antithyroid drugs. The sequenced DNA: TGTGCCAGCAGTTTCGCTAGGGGTCAGCCCCAGCATTTT. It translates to CASSFARGQPQHF.